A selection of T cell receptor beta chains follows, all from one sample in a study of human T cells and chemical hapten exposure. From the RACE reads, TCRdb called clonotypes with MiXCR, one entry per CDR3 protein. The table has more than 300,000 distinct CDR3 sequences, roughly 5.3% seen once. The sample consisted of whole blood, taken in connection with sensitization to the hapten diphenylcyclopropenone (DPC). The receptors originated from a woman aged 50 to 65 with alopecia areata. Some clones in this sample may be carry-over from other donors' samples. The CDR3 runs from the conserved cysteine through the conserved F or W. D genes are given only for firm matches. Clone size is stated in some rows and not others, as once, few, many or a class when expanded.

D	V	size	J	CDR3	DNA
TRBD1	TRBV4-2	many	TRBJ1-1	CASSPRQGAGPEAFF	TGTGCCAGCAGCCCACGACAGGGGGCGGGTCCTGAAGCTTTCTTT
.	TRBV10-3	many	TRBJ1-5	CAISAQRSNQPQHF	TGTGCCATCAGCGCGCAAAGAAGCAATCAGCCCCAGCATTTT
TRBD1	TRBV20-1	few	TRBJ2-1	CSASTRDRRREQFF	TGCAGTGCTTCGACCCGGGACAGACGGCGGGAGCAGTTCTTC
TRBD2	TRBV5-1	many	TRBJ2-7	CASSHGTSGGLTYEQYF	TGCGCCAGCAGCCACGGGACTAGCGGGGGCTTGACCTACGAGCAGTACTTC
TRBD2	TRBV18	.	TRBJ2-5	CASSPLGLAKETQYF	TGTGCCAGCTCACCGCTGGGACTAGCGAAAGAGACCCAGTACTTC
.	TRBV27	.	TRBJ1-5	CASSPGTPRGNQPQHF	TGTGCCAGCAGTCCGGGGACACCCAGGGGCAATCAGCCCCAGCATTTT
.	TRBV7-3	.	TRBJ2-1	CASSLHRGGQILINEQFF	TGTGCCAGCAGCCTACACAGGGGGGGACAGATTCTAATCAATGAGCAGTTCTTC
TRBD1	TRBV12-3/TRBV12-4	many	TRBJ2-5	CASSFSGDRVNLRETQYF	TGTGCCAGCAGTTTCTCGGGGGACAGGGTGAACCTCAGGGAGACCCAGTACTTC
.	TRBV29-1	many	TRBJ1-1	CSVVKGENTEAFF	TGCAGCGTTGTGAAGGGGGAGAACACTGAAGCTTTCTTT
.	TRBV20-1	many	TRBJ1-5	CKPGGGKKPNQPQHF	TGCAAACCGGGCGGGGGAAAAAAACCCAATCAGCCCCAGCATTTT
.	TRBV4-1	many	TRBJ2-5	CASSQDETAQETQYF	TGCGCCAGCAGCCAAGATGAGACAGCCCAAGAGACCCAGTACTTC
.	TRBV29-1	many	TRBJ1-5	CSVAAQANQPQHF	TGCAGCGTCGCCGCGCAAGCAAATCAGCCCCAGCATTTT
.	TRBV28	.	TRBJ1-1	CASSFGGFVNTEAFF	TGTGCCAGCAGTTTCGGAGGCTTCGTCAACACTGAAGCTTTCTTT
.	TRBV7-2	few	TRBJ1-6	CASSLATATAAPLHF	TGTGCCAGCAGCTTAGCGACGGCCACCGCTGCACCCCTCCACTTT
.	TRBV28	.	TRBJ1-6	CASSLVVNSPLHF	TGTGCCAGCAGTTTGGTCGTGAATTCACCCCTCCACTTT
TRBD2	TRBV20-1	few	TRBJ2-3	CSARTREGDTQYF	TGCAGTGCTCGGACTAGAGAAGGGGATACGCAGTATTTT
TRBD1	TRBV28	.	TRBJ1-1	CASTTGTGTMAFF	TGTGCCAGCACAACCGGGACAGGGACCATGGCTTTCTTT
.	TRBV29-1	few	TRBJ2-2	CSVTDMNGELFF	TGCAGCGTCACGGACATGAACGGGGAGCTGTTTTTT
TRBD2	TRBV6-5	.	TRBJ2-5	CASSYSLLAGGPPETQYF	TGTGCCAGCAGTTACTCCCTACTAGCGGGGGGGCCCCCGGAGACCCAGTACTTC
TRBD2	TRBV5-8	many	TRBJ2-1	CASSAGGLGYNEQFF	TGTGCCAGCAGCGCGGGGGGGCTGGGCTACAATGAGCAGTTCTTC
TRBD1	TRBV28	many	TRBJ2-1	CASSSRDRHNEQFF	TGTGCCAGCAGTTCCCGGGACAGGCACAATGAGCAGTTCTTC
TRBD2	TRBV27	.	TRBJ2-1	CASSVLAGVGNEQFF	TGTGCCAGCAGTGTTCTAGCGGGAGTTGGAAATGAGCAGTTCTTC
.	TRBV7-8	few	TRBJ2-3	CASSLRQDTQYF	TGTGCCAGCAGCTTACGCCAAGATACGCAGTATTTT
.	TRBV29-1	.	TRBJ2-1	CSVVGVPRENEQFF	TGCAGCGTTGTAGGGGTGCCACGGGAGAATGAGCAGTTCTTC
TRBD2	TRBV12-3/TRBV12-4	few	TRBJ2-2	CASSFGTSRGTGELFF	TGTGCCAGCAGTTTCGGGACTAGCAGGGGGACCGGGGAGCTGTTTTTT
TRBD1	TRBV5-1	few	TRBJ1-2	CASSELVSGTGDGYTF	TGCGCCAGCAGTGAGCTCGTTTCCGGGACAGGGGATGGCTACACCTTC